The present entry profiles one T cell receptor beta chain with its context. Version v3.0 of the immunoSEQ assay ran at survey level. It was roughly 40,000-50,000 T-cell genomes per sample that sequencing targeted. Repertoires were generated with immunoSEQ multiplex PCR, while TCRdb's copy carries only in-frame clones and drops some. The repertoire has 25,000 to 35,000 clones, roughly 90% of them found once; the top ten carry roughly 3.6%. The data are from a study of long-term antiretroviral therapy in people with HIV. With V trimmed by 3 bases and J by 2 bases, 8 bases remained unmatched. Germline loops: CDR1 SGHRS, CDR2 YFSETQ. This CDR3 contains 16 residues.

This specimen was unsorted PBMCs, taken 1.8 years after starting antiretroviral therapy. The rearrangement joins TRBV5-1 to TRBJ2-7, with 10 bases identical to TRBD1. The receptor's source is a woman younger than 35 with HIV. DNA for the CDR3: TGCGCCAGCAGCTCAGGACCGGGACAGGGGACCTACGAGCAGTACTTC. Its translation is CASSSGPGQGTYEQYF.